Below, 21 T cell receptor beta chains from the same sample are listed, as sequenced in a study of shared clonotypes between healthy human individuals. The method was immunoSEQ multiplex PCR; TCRdb's version includes in-frame clones alone and lacks a portion of them. Of approximately 720,000 clones detected, about 78% appear once; the ten largest clones hold less than 2%. Sequenced: memory CD4+ T cells sorted from blood. As for subset: CD45RA-negative fraction. The source is a woman between 25 and 40 years old in good health.

As for this clone: The sample has other DNA sequences that encode this CDR3 too. The chain is built from TRBV15 and TRBJ2-7; D possibly matches TRBD1 or TRBD2 (6 bases each). Trimming pared 0 bases from V and 3 bases from J, leaving 15 bases between. Germline CDR1 and CDR2: LNHNV and YYDKDF (reference sequence). The CDR3 has 16 amino acids. This CDR3 reads CATSRDLAGTFYEQYF. The CDR3 DNA follows: TGTGCCACCAGCAGAGATCTGGCGGGGACATTCTACGAGCAGTACTTC.

V usage is TRBV6-5 and J usage is TRBJ1-4, with TRBD1 identical over 9 bases. Germline values: CDR1 MNHEY, CDR2 SVGAGI. The CDR3 length is 15 residues. The V and J ends lost 6 bases and 7 bases, in that order; junction bases with no gene match: 9. The CDR3 loop reads CASRSTGGIGEKLFF. CDR3 DNA: TGTGCCAGCAGATCGACAGGGGGTATTGGTGAAAAACTGTTTTTT.

In DNA form, the CDR3 reads TGTGCCAGCAGCTTGGCTCCCCGGGGATATGGCTACACCTTC. It yields the protein CASSLAPRGYGYTF. The gene calls are TRBV5-8 and TRBJ1-2, with D unclear. Trimming took 0 bases from V and 5 from J, leaving 11 bases between them. The CDR3 covers 14 residues. Germline V lookup: CDR1 SGHTS, CDR2 YDEGEE. The complete variable domain, with remaining parts taken from reference TRBV5-8 and TRBJ1-2, reads EAGVTQSPTHLIKTRGQQATLRCSPISGHTSVYWYQQALGLGLQFLLWYDEGEERNRGNFPPRFSGRQFPNYSSELNVNALELEDSALYLCASSLAPRGYGYTFGSGTRLTVV.

This chain connects TRBV6-6 to TRBJ2-7; tentatively, D is TRBD1 (6 bases). V shed 3 bases and J shed 4 bases, with 10 bases lying between them. The germline gives CDR1 MNHNY, CDR2 SVGAGI (reference sequence). CDR3 length: 13 residues. In DNA, the CDR3 is TGTGCCAGCAGTTATGGCAGGGGTTACGAGCAGTACTTC. Translated, it gives CASSYGRGYEQYF.

This clone appeared many times. The same CDR3 is also encoded by other DNA sequences in this sample. The gene calls are TRBV5-1 and TRBJ1-3, with 7 bases that match TRBD1. This CDR3 has 14 residues. CDR1 is SGHRS, CDR2 YFSETQ, per germline. Unmatched junction bases numbered 1, after V lost 2 bases and J lost 2 bases. The CDR3 DNA follows: TGCGCCAGCAGCTTTGGGACAGCTGGAAACACCATATATTTT. This sequence encodes CASSFGTAGNTIYF.

The chain combines TRBV25-1 with TRBJ1-1; D possibly corresponds to TRBD1 (5 bases). CDR3 length: 13 residues. Germline V gene data show CDR1 as MGHDK and CDR2 as SYGVNS. The V end was cut by 7 bases, the J end by 0 bases, with 9 bases between. The CDR3 sequence is CASTTAMNTEAFF. The CDR3 DNA reads as TGTGCCAGCACGACAGCCATGAACACTGAAGCTTTCTTT.

The chain carries TRBV27 and TRBJ2-7, with TRBD1 identical over 12 bases. The CDR3 has 15 amino acids. Germline CDR1 and CDR2: MNHEY and SMNVEV (reference sequence). V shed 6 bases and J 3 bases; nucleotides not matched to a gene: 6. The DNA for the CDR3 is TGTGCCAGCAGCCTTGGGACAGGGGGCGGCTACGAGCAGTACTTC. Translating it yields CASSLGTGGGYEQYF.

This chain uses TRBV11-2 with TRBJ1-1; D not resolved. With 3 bases removed from V and 3 bases from J, the gap between germline ends came to 8 bases. CDR1 and CDR2 from the germline V gene are SGHAT and FQNNGV. The length of the CDR3 is 13 residues. The CDR3 sequence is CASSLMGYTEAFF. DNA of the CDR3: TGTGCCAGCAGCTTGATGGGTTACACTGAAGCTTTCTTT.

The chain has TRBV27 and TRBJ2-1, with TRBD2 as a possible D gene (6 bases). The germline V gene encodes CDR1 MNHEY and CDR2 SMNVEV (reference sequence). Trimming left V 4 bases short and J 6 bases short, with 22 bases between. The CDR3 is 17 amino acids. CDR3 DNA: TGTGCCAGCAGTTCCACCCGGGAATCGGGAGTTCGCAATGAGCAGTTCTTC. The encoded protein is CASSSTRESGVRNEQFF.

The chain is built from TRBV28 and TRBJ2-7, with 11 positions matching TRBD2. V lost 4 bases, J lost 2 bases, and 13 bases stayed unmatched. The CDR3 runs 18 residues. Germline V gives CDR1 MDHEN, CDR2 SYDVKM. CDR3 amino acids: CASSSWTAGTSGAYEQYF. The CDR3 DNA reads TGTGCCAGCAGTTCCTGGACGGCCGGGACTAGCGGAGCCTACGAGCAGTACTTC.

This chain joins TRBV6-5 and TRBJ2-4; tentative D call: TRBD1 (6 bases). Deletions cut 6 bases from V and 9 bases from J, with 21 bases between. CDR3 length: 15 amino acids. CDR1 and CDR2 from the germline V gene are MNHEY and SVGAGI. The CDR3 DNA follows: TGTGCCAGCAGACGAGGGGGAACCCCTGGAGCCATTCAGTACTTC. This codes for CASRRGGTPGAIQYF.

This clone showed up just a few times. This chain uses TRBV15 with TRBJ2-7; D not resolved. The CDR3 is 17 amino acids. The germline V gene encodes CDR1 LNHNV and CDR2 YYDKDF (reference sequence). V shed 0 bases and J shed 0 bases, with 15 bases lying between them. CDR3 amino acids: CATSRDPGRTSSYEQYF. The CDR3 nucleotides are TGTGCCACCAGCAGAGATCCTGGCAGGACCAGCTCCTACGAGCAGTACTTC. The entire variable domain, with the rest obtained from reference TRBV15 and TRBJ2-7, is as follows: DAMVIQNPRYQVTQFGKPVTLSCSQTLNHNVMYWYQQKSSQAPKLLFHYYDKDFNNEADTPDNFQSRRPNTSFCFLDIRSPGLGDTAMYLCATSRDPGRTSSYEQYFGPGTRLTVT.

V and J are TRBV9 and TRBJ2-1; D is undetermined. CDR3 length: 13 amino acids. V gave up 0 bases and J gave up 9 bases, with 10 bases separating them. CDR1 and CDR2 from the germline V gene are SGDLS and YYNGEE. The CDR3 DNA reads as TGTGCCAGCAGCGTAGTGTCCGCTGCTGAGCAGTTCTTC. Translating gives CASSVVSAAEQFF.

This sequence joins TRBV7-6 and TRBJ2-7; TRBD2 matches 7 bases. The germline gives CDR1 SGHVS, CDR2 FNYEAQ. The CDR3 consists of 12 residues. V was clipped by 1 base and J by 6 bases; unmatched bases: 0. The DNA for the CDR3 is TGTGCCAGCAGCTTAGGGGGGGGCGAGCAGTACTTC. Amino acid sequence: CASSLGGGEQYF.

J is TRBJ2-1 and V is TRBV28; 7 bases are a match to TRBD1. Germline CDR1 is MDHEN and CDR2 is SYDVKM. The CDR3 is made up of 15 amino acids. V shed 4 bases and J 1 base; nucleotides not matched to a gene: 4. The CDR3 here is CASSYRRGSYNEQFF. The CDR3 DNA reads TGTGCCAGCAGTTACCGCAGGGGGTCCTACAATGAGCAGTTCTTC.

This clone came up many times. J is TRBJ2-7 and V is TRBV6-6; 8 bases map to TRBD2. The CDR3 is made up of 16 amino acids. Germline V CDR1 and CDR2: MNHNY, SVGAGI (reference sequence). V shed 4 bases and J 6 bases; nucleotides not matched to a gene: 14. CDR3 loop: CASSSPNLAGAVEQYF. The CDR3 nucleotides are TGTGCCAGCAGTTCCCCTAACCTAGCGGGTGCCGTCGAGCAGTACTTC.

This chain connects TRBV18 to TRBJ2-6; D is unresolved. Between the trimmed V and J ends, which lost 4 bases and 0 bases, there was a span of 13 bases. The CDR3 sequence is 17 residues long. In germline, CDR1 is KGHSH, CDR2 LQKENI. The CDR3 DNA sequence: TGTGCCAGCTCACGTAGTCGTTATGCCTCTGGGGCCAACGTCCTGACTTTC. Amino acids: CASSRSRYASGANVLTF.

This clone appeared many times. The chain has TRBV6-5 and TRBJ2-3, with 9 nucleotides matching TRBD2. CDR1 and CDR2 from the germline V gene are MNHEY and SVGAGI. With 6 bases clipped from V and 7 bases from J, the junction kept 11 bases outside the gene matches. CDR3 length equals 15 residues. The DNA of the CDR3 is TGTGCCAGCAGCGCTCTAGCGGGACCTGAAAATACGCAGTATTTT. Its translation: CASSALAGPENTQYF.

V usage is TRBV10-3 and J usage is TRBJ1-4; TRBD1 matches at 8 bases. The germline CDR1 and CDR2 sequences are ENHRY and SYGVKD. The CDR3 spans 14 residues. The V gene end was trimmed by 8 bases and the J gene end by 4 bases; junction bases not matched to a gene: 6. The CDR3 sequence is CAIGGQGINEKLFF. CDR3 DNA: TGTGCCATCGGAGGACAGGGCATTAATGAAAAACTGTTTTTT.

Written as DNA, the CDR3 is TGCGCCAGCAGCCGGGGGACTAGCGGGCCACAAGAGACCCAGTACTTC. This encodes CASSRGTSGPQETQYF. V gene TRBV5-1 combines with J gene TRBJ2-5; 12 bases align to TRBD2. CDR3 size: 16 residues. Germline lookup yields CDR1 SGHRS and CDR2 YFSETQ. V dropped 4 bases and J dropped 2; count of bases not matched to a gene: 6. Using reference TRBV5-1 and TRBJ2-5 for the parts outside the CDR3, the full variable domain is KAGVTQTPRYLIKTRGQQVTLSCSPISGHRSVSWYQQTPGQGLQFLFEYFSETQRNKGNFPGRFSGRQFSNSRSEMNVSTLELGDSALYLCASSRGTSGPQETQYFGPGTRLLVL.

The genes are TRBV4-2 and TRBJ1-5; no firm D call. The V and J ends lost 4 bases and 4 bases respectively, with 8 bases between them. The CDR3 runs to 13 residues. CDR1 is LGHNA and CDR2 is YNFKEQ in the germline V gene. Written as DNA, the CDR3 is TGTGCCAGCAGCCCCCGGGTTAATCAGCCCCAGCATTTT. This translates into CASSPRVNQPQHF.